This T cell receptor (beta chain) was retrieved from a study of identical twins. General study results and limits: For cord blood, abundant beta clonotypes had fewer insertions, unlike memory repertoires, which showed none. The presence of invariant MAIT and iNKT cells could partly confound analyses of zero-insertion sequences.

This CDR3 has 12 amino acids. From germline, CDR1 is SGHTA and CDR2 FQGNSA. With 3 bases removed from V and 10 bases from J, the gap between germline ends came to 10 bases. A single record per CDR3 protein comes from TCRdb applying MiXCR to the 5' RACE reads. The sample contains hundreds of thousands of distinct CDR3 sequences, around a sixth of which appear only once. Note on this clonotype: The antigen is not known.

The same sample was also studied in work on T cells expressing NK-cell markers.

The receptor's source is a woman aged 18-35 years in good health. The V gene is TRBV7-2, the J gene TRBJ2-1, with D possibly TRBD2 on 6 matching bases. What was sequenced was PBMCs. The CDR3 region is CASSFYGGEQFF. Here the CDR3 DNA reads TGTGCCAGCAGCTTCTATGGGGGGGAGCAGTTCTTC.